A selection of T cell receptor beta chains follows, all from one sample in a study of T cell responses to AZD1222 COVID-19 vaccine. Some clones are missing from TCRdb's copy, which holds only in-frame ones; the method was immunoSEQ multiplex PCR. The sample lists about 31,000 clones, 88% occurring once. Here the sequenced sample was peripheral blood, taken 28 days after the second AZD1222 dose. The receptor set was obtained from an adult who received the AZD1222 COVID-19 vaccine. CDR3s leave out the opening cysteine and the closing phenylalanine or tryptophan.

>TRBV29-1
SVDGTATGELF
>TRBV25-1
ASSDSSGGAYEQY
>TRBV5-4
ASTRDKSSYEQY
>TRBV21-1
ASSKATLGRHSNQPQH
>TRBV7-2
ASSLAITQETQY
>TRBV7-2
ASSLVGDSQETQY
>TRBV28
ASRTPGGNQPQH
>TRBV5-1
ASSLSGSSYNEQF
>TRBV15
ATSRDLDQPQH
>TRBV5-1
ASSLDRSTDTQY
>TRBV5-5
ASSRTSADSNQPQH
>TRBV12-5
ASGSGFNQPQH
>TRBV24-1
ATSDGTGEY
>TRBV10-3
AIKLQGNTEAF
>TRBV5-1
ASSSSGDGNTIY
>TRBV9
ASSVDTGSRTEAF
>TRBV19
ASTPTVNTEAF
>TRBV7-6
ASSLGTSGGANTGELF
>TRBV4-3
ASSLVGTDTQY
>TRBV6-5
ASSSGRGRGTQY
>TRBV4-3
ASSQDLGAGSGKLF
>TRBV7-2
ASSLSGGVNEQF
>TRBV6-5
ASRSGTGSGNTIY
>TRBV2
ASSERGPTYGYT
>TRBV6-5
ASTFGMNTEAF
>TRBV27
ASSLVVYNSPLH
>TRBV6-5
ASTEAARREQY
>TRBV19
ASSTLQGNQETQY
>TRBV12-3/TRBV12-4
ASSLGRESPLH
>TRBV19
ASRKGSYNEQF
>TRBV5-1
ASSLQYRTEAF
>TRBV3-1/TRBV3-2
AAGDTGELF
>TRBV29-1
SALITEAF
>TRBV3-1/TRBV3-2
ASSQDGGGVNYGYT
>TRBV7-2
ASSSQARGNTIY
>TRBV5-1
ASSLGVRDNTDTQY
>TRBV7-2
ASSLDTEAF
>TRBV16
ASSLRGTNNEKLF
>TRBV6-5
ASTHGPLGETQY
>TRBV6-2/TRBV6-3
ASSYSSGENEKLF
>TRBV19
GSGQGLTQY
>TRBV19
ASSGQGDSPLH